This T cell receptor beta chain derives from a study of cytomegalovirus exposure and HLA in healthy donors. As to this clone: What it recognizes is unknown.

Between the trimmed V and J ends, which lost 2 bases and 8 bases, there was a span of 12 bases. Germline CDR1 SGHAT, CDR2 FQNNGV. This CDR3 is built from 13 residues. Study-wide results and limits: In a later analysis, TCR beta V- and J-gene trimming was associated with a missense DCLRE1C variant. TCR beta chains associated with HLA were, in a later analysis, more clonally expanded than equally common others. Researchers had no immune exposure information except CMV serostatus available.

The PCR used 60 Vbeta and 13 Jbeta primers. The repertoire was sequenced with immunoSEQ multiplex PCR; TCRdb's copy has only in-frame clones and lacks some. Of 95,000 to 150,000 clones detected, 55% to 75% appear once; the ten largest clones hold roughly 8.2%. Specimen: PBMCs. The chain has TRBV11-2 and TRBJ1-2, with TRBD1 as a possible D gene (5 bases). The receptor comes from a woman aged 40 to 49 in good health and CMV-seropositive. In nucleotides, the CDR3 is TGTGCCAGCAGCTTATTCCAGGGTTTGGGCTACACCTTC. This sequence encodes CASSLFQGLGYTF.